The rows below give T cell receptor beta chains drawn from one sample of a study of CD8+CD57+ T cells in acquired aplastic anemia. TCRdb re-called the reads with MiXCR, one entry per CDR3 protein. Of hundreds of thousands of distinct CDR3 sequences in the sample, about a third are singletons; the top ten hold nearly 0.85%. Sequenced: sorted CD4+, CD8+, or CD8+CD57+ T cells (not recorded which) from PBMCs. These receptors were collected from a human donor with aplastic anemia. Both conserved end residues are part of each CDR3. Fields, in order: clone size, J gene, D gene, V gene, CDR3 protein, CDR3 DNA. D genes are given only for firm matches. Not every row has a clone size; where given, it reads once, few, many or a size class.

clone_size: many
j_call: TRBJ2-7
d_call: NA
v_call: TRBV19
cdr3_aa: CASSIHGSSYEQYF
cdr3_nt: TGTGCCAGTAGTATACACGGGAGCTCCTACGAGCAGTACTTC

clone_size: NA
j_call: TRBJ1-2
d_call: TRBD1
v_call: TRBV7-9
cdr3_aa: CASSPSPDRDSGYTF
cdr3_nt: TGTGCCAGCAGCCCGTCCCCTGACAGGGACTCTGGCTACACCTTC

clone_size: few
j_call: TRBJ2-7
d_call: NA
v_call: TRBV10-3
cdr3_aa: CAISVVGGAYEQYF
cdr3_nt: TGTGCCATCAGTGTCGTTGGAGGGGCTTACGAGCAGTACTTC

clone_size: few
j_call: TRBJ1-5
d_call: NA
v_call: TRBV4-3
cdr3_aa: CASSLTYGQGNQPQHF
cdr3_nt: TGCGCCAGCAGCCTCACTTATGGGCAGGGGAATCAGCCCCAGCATTTT

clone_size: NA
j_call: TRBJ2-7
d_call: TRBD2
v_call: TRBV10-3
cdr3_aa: CAISLAALNYEQYF
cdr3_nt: TGTGCCATCTCCCTAGCGGCTCTCAACTACGAGCAGTACTTC

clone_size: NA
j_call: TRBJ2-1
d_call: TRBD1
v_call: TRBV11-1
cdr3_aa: CASRLRDRAYNEQFF
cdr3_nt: TGTGCCAGCAGACTCCGGGACAGGGCCTACAATGAGCAGTTCTTC

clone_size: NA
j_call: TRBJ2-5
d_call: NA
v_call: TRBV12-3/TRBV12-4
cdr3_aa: CASSLAGLPTGYETQYF
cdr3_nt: TGTGCCAGCAGTTTAGCCGGACTACCAACCGGATATGAGACCCAGTACTTC

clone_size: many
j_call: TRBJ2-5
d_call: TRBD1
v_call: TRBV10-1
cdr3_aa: CASSESGTGEETQYF
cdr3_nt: TGCGCCAGCAGTGAGTCCGGAACAGGGGAAGAGACCCAGTACTTC

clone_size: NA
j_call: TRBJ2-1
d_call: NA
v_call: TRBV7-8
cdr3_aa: CASSVRVFELEQFF
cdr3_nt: TGTGCCAGCAGCGTCCGTGTATTTGAGTTAGAGCAGTTCTTC

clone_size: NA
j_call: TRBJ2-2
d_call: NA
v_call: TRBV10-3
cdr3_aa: CAISGGQGNTGELFF
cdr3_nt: TGTGCCATCAGTGGGGGCCAGGGGAACACCGGGGAGCTGTTTTTT

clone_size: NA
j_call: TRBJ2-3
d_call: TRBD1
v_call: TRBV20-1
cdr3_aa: CSAREGAPNSDTQYF
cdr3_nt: TGCAGTGCTCGAGAGGGGGCGCCCAATTCAGATACGCAGTATTTT

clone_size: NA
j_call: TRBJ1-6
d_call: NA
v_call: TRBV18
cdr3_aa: CASSPGALHNSPLHF
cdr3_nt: TGTGCCAGCTCACCAGGCGCGTTGCATAATTCACCCCTCCACTTT

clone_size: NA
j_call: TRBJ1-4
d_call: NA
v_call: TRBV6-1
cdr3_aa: CASTTWPRKLFF
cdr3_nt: TGTGCCAGCACGACGTGGCCTCGAAAACTGTTTTTT

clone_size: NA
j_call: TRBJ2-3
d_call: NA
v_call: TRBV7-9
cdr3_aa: CASSFLGGEDTQYF
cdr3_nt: TGTGCCAGCAGCTTTTTAGGGGGAGAAGATACGCAGTATTTT

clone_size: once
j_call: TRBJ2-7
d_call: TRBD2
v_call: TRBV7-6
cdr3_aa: CASSPGTSGSHEQYF
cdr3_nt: TGTGCCAGCAGCCCTGGGACTAGCGGGAGCCACGAGCAGTACTTC

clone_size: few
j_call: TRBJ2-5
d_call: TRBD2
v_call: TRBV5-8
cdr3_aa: CASVRLAGGQETQYF
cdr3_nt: TGTGCCAGCGTCAGACTAGCGGGAGGGCAAGAGACCCAGTACTTC

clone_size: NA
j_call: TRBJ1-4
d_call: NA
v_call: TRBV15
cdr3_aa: CATGVHTGSVEKLFF
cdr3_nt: TGTGCCACCGGCGTGCATACAGGGTCGGTGGAAAAACTGTTTTTT

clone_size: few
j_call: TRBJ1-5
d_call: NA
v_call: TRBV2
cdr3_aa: CASSEEGGISNQPQHF
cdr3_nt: TGTGCCAGCAGTGAGGAGGGGGGTATAAGCAATCAGCCCCAGCATTTT

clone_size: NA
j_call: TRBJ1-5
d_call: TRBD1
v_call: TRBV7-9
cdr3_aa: CATSRGYNQPQHF
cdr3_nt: TGTGCCACCAGCAGGGGGTACAATCAGCCCCAGCATTTT

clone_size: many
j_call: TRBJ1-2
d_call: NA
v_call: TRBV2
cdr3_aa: CASSSFRTGVYGYTF
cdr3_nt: TGTGCCAGCAGTTCCTTTAGGACTGGCGTGTATGGCTACACCTTC

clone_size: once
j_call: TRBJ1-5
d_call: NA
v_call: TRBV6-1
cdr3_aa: CASSEGAGYNQPQHF
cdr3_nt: TGTGCCAGCAGTGAAGGGGCAGGATACAATCAGCCCCAGCATTTT

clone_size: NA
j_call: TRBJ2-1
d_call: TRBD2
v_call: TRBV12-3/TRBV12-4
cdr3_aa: CASLLKSGRRVNEQFF
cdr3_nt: TGTGCCAGCCTACTTAAAAGCGGGAGACGAGTCAATGAGCAGTTCTTC

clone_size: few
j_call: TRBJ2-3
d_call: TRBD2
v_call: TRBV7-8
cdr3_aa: CASSRTRGSTDTQYF
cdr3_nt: TGTGCCAGCAGCCGGACTAGGGGAAGCACAGATACGCAGTATTTT

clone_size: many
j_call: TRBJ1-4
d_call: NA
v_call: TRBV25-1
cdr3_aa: CASSDREKLFF
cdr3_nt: TGTGCCAGCAGTGACAGGGAAAAACTGTTTTTT

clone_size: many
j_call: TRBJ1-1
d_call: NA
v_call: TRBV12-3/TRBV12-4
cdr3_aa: CASANRVNTEAFF
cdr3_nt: TGTGCCAGCGCAAACAGGGTGAACACTGAAGCTTTCTTT

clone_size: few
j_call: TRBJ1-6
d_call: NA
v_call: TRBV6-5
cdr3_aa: CASSYRQKNSPLHF
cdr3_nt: TGTGCCAGCAGTTACCGGCAGAAGAATTCACCCCTCCACTTT

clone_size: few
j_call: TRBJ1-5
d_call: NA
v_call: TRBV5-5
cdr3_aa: CASSPQVGLADQPQHF
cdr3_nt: TGTGCCAGCAGTCCCCAGGTTGGGCTGGCTGATCAGCCCCAGCATTTT

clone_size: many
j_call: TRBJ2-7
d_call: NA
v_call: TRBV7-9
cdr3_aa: CASSPHTSYEQYF
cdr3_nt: TGTGCCAGCAGCCCCCATACTTCCTACGAGCAGTACTTC

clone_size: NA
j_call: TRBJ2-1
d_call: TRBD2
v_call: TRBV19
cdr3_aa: CASSIVGGGYNEQFF
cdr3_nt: TGTGCCAGTAGTATAGTCGGCGGGGGTTACAATGAGCAGTTCTTC

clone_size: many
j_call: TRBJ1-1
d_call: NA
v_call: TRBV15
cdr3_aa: CATSRELSTEAFF
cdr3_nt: TGTGCCACCAGCAGAGAGTTGAGCACTGAAGCTTTCTTT

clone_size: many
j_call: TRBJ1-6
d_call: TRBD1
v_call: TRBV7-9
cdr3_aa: CASSSRPQILTGTPLHF
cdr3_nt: TGTGCCAGCAGCTCACGCCCACAGATATTGACAGGGACACCCCTCCACTTT

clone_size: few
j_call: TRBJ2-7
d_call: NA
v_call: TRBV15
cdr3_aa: CATSRVGYEQYF
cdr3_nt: TGTGCCACCAGCAGAGTTGGCTACGAGCAGTACTTC

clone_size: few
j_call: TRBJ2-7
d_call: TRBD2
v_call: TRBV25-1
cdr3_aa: CASIPVAGAYEQYF
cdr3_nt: TGTGCCAGCATACCCGTGGCGGGAGCCTACGAGCAGTACTTC

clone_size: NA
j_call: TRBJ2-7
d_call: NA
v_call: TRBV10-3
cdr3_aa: CASSEFSYEQYF
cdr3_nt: TGTGCCAGCAGTGAATTTAGCTACGAGCAGTACTTC

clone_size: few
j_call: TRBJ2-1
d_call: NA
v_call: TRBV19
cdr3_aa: CASRTRVAGSYNEQFF
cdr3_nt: TGTGCCAGTAGGACGAGGGTTGCGGGCTCCTACAATGAGCAGTTCTTC

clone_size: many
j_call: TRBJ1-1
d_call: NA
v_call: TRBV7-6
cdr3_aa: CASSLKENTEAFF
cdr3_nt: TGTGCCAGCAGCTTAAAAGAGAACACTGAAGCTTTCTTT

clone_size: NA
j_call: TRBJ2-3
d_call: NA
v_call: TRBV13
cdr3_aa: CASSPSSATSTDTQYF
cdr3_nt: TGTGCCAGCAGCCCATCCTCCGCGACTAGCACAGATACGCAGTATTTT

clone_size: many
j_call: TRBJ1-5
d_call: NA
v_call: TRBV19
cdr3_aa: CASSSDSFNQPQHF
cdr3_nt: TGTGCCAGTAGTTCGGACAGTTTTAATCAGCCCCAGCATTTT

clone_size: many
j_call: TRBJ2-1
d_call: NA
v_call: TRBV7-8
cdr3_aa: CASIPRQVNEQFF
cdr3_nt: TGCGCCAGCATCCCCCGCCAAGTCAATGAGCAGTTCTTC

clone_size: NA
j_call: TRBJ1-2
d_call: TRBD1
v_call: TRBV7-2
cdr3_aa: CASSLSQGAKGYTF
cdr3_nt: TGTGCCAGCAGCTTAAGTCAGGGGGCGAAGGGCTACACCTTC

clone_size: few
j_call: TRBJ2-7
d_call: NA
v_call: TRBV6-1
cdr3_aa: CASSAPGQSYEQYF
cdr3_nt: TGTGCCAGCAGCGCTCCTGGCCAGTCCTACGAGCAGTACTTC

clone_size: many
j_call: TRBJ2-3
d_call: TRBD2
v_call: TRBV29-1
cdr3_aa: CSALSGRGTDTQYF
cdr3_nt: TGCAGCGCCCTAAGCGGGAGGGGGACAGATACGCAGTATTTT

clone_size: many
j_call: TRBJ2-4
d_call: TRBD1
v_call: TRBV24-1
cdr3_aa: CATSGGQVGNIQYF
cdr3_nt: TGTGCCACCAGTGGTGGACAGGTCGGAAACATTCAGTACTTC

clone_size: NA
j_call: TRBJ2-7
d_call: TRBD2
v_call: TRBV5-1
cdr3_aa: CASSLSLAGGRAYEQYF
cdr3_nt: TGCGCCAGCAGCTTGTCCCTAGCGGGGGGCCGCGCCTACGAGCAGTACTTC

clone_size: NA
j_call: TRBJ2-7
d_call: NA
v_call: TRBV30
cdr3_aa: CAWDRPPLWEQYF
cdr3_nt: TGTGCCTGGGATCGACCCCCACTGTGGGAGCAGTACTTC

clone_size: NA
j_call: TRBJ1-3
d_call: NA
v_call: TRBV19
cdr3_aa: CASSTRKPDTRYSGNTIYF
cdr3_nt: TGTGCCAGTAGTACACGTAAACCGGACACGCGCTACTCTGGAAACACCATATATTTT

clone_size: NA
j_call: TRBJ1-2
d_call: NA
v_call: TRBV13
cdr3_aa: CASTIFRTRDYGYTF
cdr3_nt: TGTGCCAGCACCATTTTTCGGACAAGGGACTATGGCTACACCTTC